These 8 T cell receptor beta chains share one sample of origin, sequenced in a study of radiotherapy plus CTLA-4 blockade in lung cancer. The method was immunoSEQ multiplex PCR; TCRdb's version includes in-frame clones alone and lacks a portion of them. This sample has 75,000 to 100,000 clones, with around 79% found just once. Specimen: peripheral blood, collected from a patient treated with radiotherapy plus ipilimumab. These receptors were collected from a human donor with non-small cell lung cancer who had a partial response to radiotherapy plus ipilimumab. Some clones in this sample may be carry-over from other donors' samples.

The chain is built from TRBV7-6 and TRBJ1-5, with TRBD1 as a possible D gene (5 bases). Germline lookup yields CDR1 SGHVS and CDR2 FNYEAQ. V was pared by 5 bases and J by 2 bases, with 16 bases between. The CDR3 consists of 16 residues. Here the CDR3 DNA reads TGTGCCAGCAGCCCCTTGGCAGGGTACCGCAATCAGCCCCAGCATTTT. Encoded protein: CASSPLAGYRNQPQHF.

The chain joins TRBV28 to TRBJ1-5, with 8 bases lining up with TRBD1. Germline loops: CDR1 MDHEN, CDR2 SYDVKM. V gave up 6 bases and J gave up 6 bases; unmatched junction bases: 10. This CDR3 contains 15 residues. The CDR3 DNA reads TGTGCCAGCAGAGAACAGGGGGAGGGAATTCAGCCCCAGCATTTT. This translates into CASREQGEGIQPQHF.

J is TRBJ1-1 and V is TRBV18; 8 nucleotides align to TRBD1. Germline assignment: CDR1 KGHSH and CDR2 LQKENI. The CDR3 contains 16 residues. With V trimmed by 4 bases and J by 7 bases, 14 bases remained unmatched. The CDR3 sequence is CASSLSAGQVRGEAFF. The CDR3 nucleotides read TGTGCCAGCTCACTATCAGCGGGACAGGTGAGGGGTGAAGCTTTCTTT.

The chain is built from TRBV16 and TRBJ1-1; no firm D call. The CDR3 covers 13 residues. V was cut by 4 bases and J by 4 bases, with 10 bases left in between. CDR1 and CDR2 from the germline V gene are KGHSY and FQNENV. The CDR3 protein is CASSRPAGTEAFF. CDR3 sequence (DNA): TGTGCCAGCAGCCGACCGGCGGGCACTGAAGCTTTCTTT.

V and J are TRBV7-9 and TRBJ2-1; 7 bases fit TRBD1. Germline CDR1 is SEHNR and CDR2 is FQNEAQ (reference sequence). The CDR3 has 17 amino acids. The ends lost 2 bases at V and 8 bases at J; junction bases unmatched: 15. The CDR3 spells CASSLPRGKGAWDEQFF. CDR3 nucleotide sequence: TGTGCCAGCAGCTTACCCCGGGGAAAGGGGGCTTGGGATGAGCAGTTCTTC.

This chain links TRBV2 with TRBJ2-7; D is perhaps TRBD1 (6 bases). The germline gives CDR1 SNHLY, CDR2 FYNNEI. The CDR3 consists of 14 residues. Trimming shortened V by 8 bases and J by 0 bases, and 14 bases separated the two germline ends. The CDR3 is CASRNEGDSYEQYF. The DNA of the CDR3 is TGTGCCAGCCGTAATGAGGGGGACTCCTACGAGCAGTACTTC.

CDR3 loop: CASKLTTDRHKPYEQYF. The CDR3 DNA follows: TGTGCCAGCAAACTAACCACAGACAGGCACAAACCTTACGAGCAGTACTTC. This sequence joins TRBV5-6 and TRBJ2-7; maybe TRBD1 (6 bases). The CDR3 length is 17 residues. The ends were cut back, 6 bases at V and 4 bases at J, with 26 bases in the middle. The germline V gene has CDR1 SGHDT and CDR2 YYEEEE.

The genes are TRBV7-2 and TRBJ2-5, with TRBD2 identical over 7 bases. With 5 bases clipped from V and 11 bases from J, the junction kept 17 bases outside the gene matches. The CDR3 runs to 15 residues. Germline assignment: CDR1 SGHTA and CDR2 FQGNSA. The CDR3 coding sequence is TGTGCCAGCAGCGGGGGGGACCCCACTACGTGTGAGCAGTACTTC. Its translation is CASSGGDPTTCEQYF.